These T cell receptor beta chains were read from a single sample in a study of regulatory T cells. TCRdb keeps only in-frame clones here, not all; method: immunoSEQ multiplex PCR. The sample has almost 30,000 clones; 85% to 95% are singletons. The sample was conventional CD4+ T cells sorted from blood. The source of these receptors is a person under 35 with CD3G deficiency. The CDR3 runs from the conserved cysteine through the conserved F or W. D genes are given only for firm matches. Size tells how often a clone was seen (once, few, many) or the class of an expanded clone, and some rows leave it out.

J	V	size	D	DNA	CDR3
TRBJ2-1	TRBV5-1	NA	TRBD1	TGCGCCAGCAGTCGCACAGGGGAGATGAGTGAGCAGTTCTTC	CASSRTGEMSEQFF
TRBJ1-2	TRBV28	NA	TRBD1	TGTGCCAGCAGTTCAACGGGACAGGGGGCCGGGGGCTACACCTTC	CASSSTGQGAGGYTF
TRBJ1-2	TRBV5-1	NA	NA	TGCGCCAGCAGCCCTGGTCCGGGTGGGATAAACTATGGCTACACCTTC	CASSPGPGGINYGYTF
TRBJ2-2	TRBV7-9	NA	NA	TGTGCCAGCAGCGGTCTAGCGCCCGTCGCGGAGCTGTTTTTT	CASSGLAPVAELFF
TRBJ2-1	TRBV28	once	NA	TGTGCCAGCAGCTCGAGGAACACCGAGTACAATGAGCAGTTCTTC	CASSSRNTEYNEQFF
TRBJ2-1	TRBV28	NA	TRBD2	TGTGCCAGCAGTTTAGCGGGAGGGCCGTACAATGAGCAGTTCTTC	CASSLAGGPYNEQFF
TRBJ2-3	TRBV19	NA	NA	TGTGCCAGTAGTATAGACGGGAACCCCGATACGCAGTATTTT	CASSIDGNPDTQYF
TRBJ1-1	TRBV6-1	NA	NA	TGTGCCAGCACGGAGAAGGGGAACACTGAAGCTTTCTTT	CASTEKGNTEAFF
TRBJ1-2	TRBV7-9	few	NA	TGTGCCAGCAGCCCTCTAAGGGGGACTTATGGCTACACCTTC	CASSPLRGTYGYTF
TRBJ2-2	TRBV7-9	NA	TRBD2	TGTGCCAGCAGCATACTAGCGGGGGGCTTCCCCGGGGAGCTGTTTTTT	CASSILAGGFPGELFF
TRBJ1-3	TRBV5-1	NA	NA	TGCGCCAGCAGCTTGGCCGGGACAATGAGGGACACCATATATTTT	CASSLAGTMRDTIYF
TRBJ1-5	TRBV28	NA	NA	TGTGCCAGCAGCGCGGGGGGTGCGGGGCAGCCCCAGCATTTT	CASSAGGAGQPQHF
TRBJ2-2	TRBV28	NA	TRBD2	TGTGCCAGCAGTTTCGGGGGGATGACGAACACCGGGGAGCTGTTTTTT	CASSFGGMTNTGELFF
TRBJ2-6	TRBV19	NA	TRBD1	TGTGCCAGTAGCCCGTGGACAGGGAAAATCTCTGGGGCCAACGTCCCGACTTTC	CASSPWTGKISGANVPTF
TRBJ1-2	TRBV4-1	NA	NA	TGCGCCAGCAGCCAAGAAGAGGGGCCCTATGGCTACACCTTC	CASSQEEGPYGYTF
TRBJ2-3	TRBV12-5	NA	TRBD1	TGTGCTAGTGGTTTGGGACAGGGCCCCCCCACAGATACGCAGTATTTT	CASGLGQGPPTDTQYF
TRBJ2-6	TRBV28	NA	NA	TGTGCCAGCAGTCCCTACAGGGTTACCCTCTCTGGGGCCAACGTCCTGACTTTC	CASSPYRVTLSGANVLTF
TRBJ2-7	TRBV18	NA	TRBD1	TGTGCCAGCTCCCTGGACAGGAGCTCCTACGAGCAGTACTTC	CASSLDRSSYEQYF
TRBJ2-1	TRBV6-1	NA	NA	TGTGCCAGCAGTGAAGGGGCCAACAATGAGCAGTTCTTC	CASSEGANNEQFF
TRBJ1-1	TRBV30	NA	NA	TGTGCCTGGACTAGGCTTGGCGAAGCTTTCTTT	CAWTRLGEAFF
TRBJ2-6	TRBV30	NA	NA	TGTGCCTGGACCAGGGCTGGGGCCAACGTCCTGACTTTC	CAWTRAGANVLTF
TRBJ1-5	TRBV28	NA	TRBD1	TGTGCCAGCAGTTCTCGATTGGACAGGTTTAGCAATCAGCCCCAGCATTTT	CASSSRLDRFSNQPQHF
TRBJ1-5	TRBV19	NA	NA	TGTGCCAGTACCCCGAATGGGCTGTTGGAGCCCCAGCATTTT	CASTPNGLLEPQHF
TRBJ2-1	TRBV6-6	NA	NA	TGTGCCAGCAGTTACTCGATCAGCCAGCCGTTCTTC	CASSYSISQPFF
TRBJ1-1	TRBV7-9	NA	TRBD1	TGTGCCAGCAGCTTAGGGCGGACAGGGGCCCTAGGGGACACTGAAGCTTTCTTT	CASSLGRTGALGDTEAFF
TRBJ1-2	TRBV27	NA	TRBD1	TGTGCCAGCAGTCAGGGACAGGCGGGATATGGCTACACCTTC	CASSQGQAGYGYTF
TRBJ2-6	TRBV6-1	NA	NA	TGTGCCAGCAGTGCGGACGGCAGCTCTGGGGCCAACGTCCTGACTTTC	CASSADGSSGANVLTF
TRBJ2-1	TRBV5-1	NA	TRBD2	TGCGCCAGCAGCGTCTCCCCAGGGACTAGCGGTTACAATGAGCAGTTCTTC	CASSVSPGTSGYNEQFF
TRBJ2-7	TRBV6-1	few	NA	TGTGCCAGCAGGATAGACAGGTACGAGCAGTACTTC	CASRIDRYEQYF
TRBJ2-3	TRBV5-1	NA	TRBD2	TGCGCCAGCAGCTCCGGACTAGCCCCAGATACGCAGTATTTT	CASSSGLAPDTQYF
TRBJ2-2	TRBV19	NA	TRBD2	TGTGCCAGTAGTGCCGGGACTACCGTCACCGGGGAGCTGTTTTTT	CASSAGTTVTGELFF
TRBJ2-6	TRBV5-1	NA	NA	TGCGCCAGCAGCTTGGCCCCTGGGGCCAACGTCCTGACTTTC	CASSLAPGANVLTF
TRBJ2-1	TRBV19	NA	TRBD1	TGTGCCAGTAGAGGACAGGGACTGCCCAACAATGAGCAGTTCTTC	CASRGQGLPNNEQFF
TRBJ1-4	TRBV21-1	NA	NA	TGTGCCAGTCCGGATAGATTGTTTTTT	CASPDRLFF
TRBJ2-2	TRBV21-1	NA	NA	TGTGCCAGCAGCAAAGAGGGGACAATGAACACCGGGGAGCTGTTTTTT	CASSKEGTMNTGELFF
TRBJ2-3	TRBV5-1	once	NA	TGCGCCAGCAGCTTGGGGGCCTTCACAGATACGCAGTATTTT	CASSLGAFTDTQYF
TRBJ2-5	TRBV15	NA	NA	TGTGCCACCAGCAGAGATCGTGGCCAGCAAGAGACCCAGTACTTC	CATSRDRGQQETQYF
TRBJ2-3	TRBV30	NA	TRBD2	TGTGCCTGGAGTGCCCCGACTCCTAGCGGGGGTACAGATACGCAGTATTTT	CAWSAPTPSGGTDTQYF
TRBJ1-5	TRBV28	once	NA	TGTGCCAGCAGTGGGGGGGGCGGGAACAATCAGCCCCAGCATTTT	CASSGGGGNNQPQHF
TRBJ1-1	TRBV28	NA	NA	TGTGCCAGCACCTCGGTGGGCACTGAAGCTTTCTTT	CASTSVGTEAFF
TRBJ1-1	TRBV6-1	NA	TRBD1	TGTGCCAGCGGGAAGACAGGGGGCTTTGAAGCTTTCTTT	CASGKTGGFEAFF